This T cell receptor (beta chain) was captured by sequencing in a study of tumor-infiltrating lymphocytes in primary liver carcinoma. About the research overall: Tumors were stage T1-T3 N0M0, roughly 4 to 11 cm across. Yields of productive TCRbeta reads ranged from roughly 3.5 to 7.13 million per sample and were similar across tissue types. Study-level findings and limits: Top-250-clone fractions were significantly higher in tumors than in blood (p = 0.039).

From roughly 18-30 mg of unsorted bulk tissue, DNA and RNA were co-extracted together. With respect to this clonotype: Antigen specificity is unknown.

The CDR3 is made up of 11 amino acids. Germline-derived CDR1 and CDR2 are SQVTM and ANQGSEA. V was pared by 2 bases and J by 8 bases, with 2 bases of the junction left unmatched. TCR beta cDNA was made from approximately 500 ng total RNA with a constant-region primer. Libraries covering TCR beta were generated through three nested multiplex PCR rounds (using a slightly modified ARM-PCR). Researchers ran the first two PCR rounds for around 10 cycles each with TRBV1-TRBV30 forward primers and a C-beta reverse primer. One entry per CDR3 protein, called by TCRdb with MiXCR from the multiplex PCR reads. The table includes more than 100,000 distinct CDR3 sequences, around 60% detected once.

V gene TRBV29-1 combines with J gene TRBJ1-2; TRBD1 aligns across 7 bases. This clonotype was obtained from a woman aged 55 to 70 with primary liver carcinoma and hepatitis B virus infection. Sequencing was done on a sample of liver tumor tissue from sampling region 1. Regarding subset: tumor region T1, superior pole. The DNA for the CDR3 is TGCAGCGTTGAACAGGACAGGGGCTACACCTTC. This encodes CSVEQDRGYTF.